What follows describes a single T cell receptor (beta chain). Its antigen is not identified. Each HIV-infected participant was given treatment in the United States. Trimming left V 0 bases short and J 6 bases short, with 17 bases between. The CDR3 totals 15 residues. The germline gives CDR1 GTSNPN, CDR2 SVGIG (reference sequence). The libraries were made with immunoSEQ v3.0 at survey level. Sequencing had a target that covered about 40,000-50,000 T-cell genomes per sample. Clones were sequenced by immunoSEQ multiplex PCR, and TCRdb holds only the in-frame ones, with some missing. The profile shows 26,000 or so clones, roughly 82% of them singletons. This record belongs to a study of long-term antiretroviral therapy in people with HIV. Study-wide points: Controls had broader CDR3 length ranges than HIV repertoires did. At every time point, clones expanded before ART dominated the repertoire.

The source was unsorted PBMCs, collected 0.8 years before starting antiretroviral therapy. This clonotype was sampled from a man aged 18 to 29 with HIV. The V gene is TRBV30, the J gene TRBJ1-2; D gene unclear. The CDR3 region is CAWSVSGIPRNGYTF. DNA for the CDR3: TGTGCCTGGAGTGTGTCCGGAATACCGAGGAATGGCTACACCTTC.